This TCR beta chain was sequenced in a study of cytomegalovirus exposure and HLA in healthy donors. As for this clone: As yet, its antigen is unknown.

The PCR used 60 Vbeta and 13 Jbeta primers. The assay was immunoSEQ multiplex PCR, and TCRdb's table has in-frame clones only and misses some. The sample has roughly 190,000 clones, about 77% seen once. Whole-study findings and limits: Published work reported that the classifier diagnosed cytomegalovirus status with high specificity and sensitivity. As confirmed in vitro, a few CMV-associated chains were specific for CMV antigens.

The specimen was PBMCs. The receptor was derived from a woman in her twenties or thirties in good health and CMV-seropositive.

The CDR3 bases are TGTGCCAGCAGCTTAGCCCCTAGCGGGACCTACGAGCAGTACTTC. Its translation is CASSLAPSGTYEQYF. The chain joins TRBV9 to TRBJ2-7; 9 nucleotides line up with TRBD2. The V and J ends lost 4 bases and 2 bases, in that order; junction bases with no gene match: 7. The CDR3 spans 15 residues. The V gene's germline CDR1 is SGDLS and CDR2 YYNGEE. Full variable domain (remainder filled in from reference TRBV9 and TRBJ2-7): DSGVTQTPKHLITATGQRVTLRCSPRSGDLSVYWYQQSLDQGLQFLIQYYNGEERAKGNILERFSAQQFPDLHSELNLSSLELGDSALYFCASSLAPSGTYEQYFGPGTRLTVT.